The sequence of this TCR beta chain was determined in a study of blood T cells in healthy people across ages. Next came a second PCR, run for roughly 7 to 12 cycles, which used a sample-barcoded 5' primer along with a J-beta primer mix. Each CDR3 protein is one row after TCRdb ran MiXCR on the 5' RACE reads. The repertoire holds 1.5 million or so distinct CDR3 sequences, with 35% to 45% as singletons. Trimming removed 5 bases from V and 2 bases from J; junction bases left unmatched: 14. CDR3 length: 18 residues. Per the germline V gene, CDR1 is LNHDA and CDR2 is SQIVND (reference sequence). This TCR derives from a woman aged 18-29 years in good health. The sample comprised blood. The chain carries TRBV19 and TRBJ2-3, with TRBD2 matching 9 bases. The CDR3 loop reads CASSPRGAGGLPTDTQYF. CDR3 DNA: TGTGCCAGTAGTCCTCGCGGAGCGGGGGGCCTCCCCACAGATACGCAGTATTTT.